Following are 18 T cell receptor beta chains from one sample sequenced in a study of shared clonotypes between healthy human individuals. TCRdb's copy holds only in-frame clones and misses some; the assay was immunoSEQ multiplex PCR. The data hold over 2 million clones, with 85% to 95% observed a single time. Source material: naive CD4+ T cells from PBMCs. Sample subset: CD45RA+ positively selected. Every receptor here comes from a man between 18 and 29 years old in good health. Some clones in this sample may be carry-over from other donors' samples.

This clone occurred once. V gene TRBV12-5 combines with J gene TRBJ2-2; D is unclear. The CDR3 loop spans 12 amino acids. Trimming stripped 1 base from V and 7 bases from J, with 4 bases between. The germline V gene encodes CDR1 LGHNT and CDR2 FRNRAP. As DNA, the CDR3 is TGTGCTAGTGGTTTGGAGATCGGGGAGCTGTTTTTT. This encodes CASGLEIGELFF.

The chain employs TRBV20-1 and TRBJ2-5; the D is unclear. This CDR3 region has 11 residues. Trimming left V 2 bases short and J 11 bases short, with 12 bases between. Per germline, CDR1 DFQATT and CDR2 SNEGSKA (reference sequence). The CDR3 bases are TGCAGTGCTAGATCCACGAGAGAGCAGTACTTC. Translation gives CSARSTREQYF.

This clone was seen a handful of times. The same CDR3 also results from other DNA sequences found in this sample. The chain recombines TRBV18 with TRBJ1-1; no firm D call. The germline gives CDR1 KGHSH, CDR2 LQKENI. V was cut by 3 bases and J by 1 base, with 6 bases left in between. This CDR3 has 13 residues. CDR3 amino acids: CASSPQRNTEAFF. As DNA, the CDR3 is TGTGCCAGCTCACCTCAGAGGAACACTGAAGCTTTCTTT.

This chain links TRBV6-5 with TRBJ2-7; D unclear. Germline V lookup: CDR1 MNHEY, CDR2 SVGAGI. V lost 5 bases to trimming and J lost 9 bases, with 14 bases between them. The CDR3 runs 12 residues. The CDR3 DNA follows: TGTGCCAGCAGTCCTTGGGGTCCCGGGCAGTACTTC. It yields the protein CASSPWGPGQYF.

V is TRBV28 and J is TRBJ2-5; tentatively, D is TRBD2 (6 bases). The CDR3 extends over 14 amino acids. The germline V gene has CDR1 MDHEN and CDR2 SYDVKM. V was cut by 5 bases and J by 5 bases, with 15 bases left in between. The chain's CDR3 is CASSPSGDGETQYF. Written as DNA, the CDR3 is TGTGCCAGCAGTCCATCGGGGGATGGGGAGACCCAGTACTTC.

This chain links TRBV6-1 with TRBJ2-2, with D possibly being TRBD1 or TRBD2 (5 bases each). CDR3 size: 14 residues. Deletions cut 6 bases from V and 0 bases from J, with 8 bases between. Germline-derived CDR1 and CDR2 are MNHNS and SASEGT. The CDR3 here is CASSGDPNTGELFF. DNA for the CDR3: TGTGCCAGCAGCGGGGACCCGAACACCGGGGAGCTGTTTTTT.

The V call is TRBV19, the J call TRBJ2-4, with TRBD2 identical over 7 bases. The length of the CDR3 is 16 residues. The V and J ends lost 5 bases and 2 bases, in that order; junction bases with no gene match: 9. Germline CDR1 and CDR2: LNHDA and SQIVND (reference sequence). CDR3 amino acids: CASSRSAGATKNIQYF. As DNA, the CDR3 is TGTGCCAGTAGTCGTTCGGCGGGAGCGACCAAAAACATTCAGTACTTC.

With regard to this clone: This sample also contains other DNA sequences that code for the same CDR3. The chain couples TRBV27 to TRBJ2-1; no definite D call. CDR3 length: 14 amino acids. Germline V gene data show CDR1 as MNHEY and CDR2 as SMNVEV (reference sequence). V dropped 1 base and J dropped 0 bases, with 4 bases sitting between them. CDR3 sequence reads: CASSLYSSYNEQFF. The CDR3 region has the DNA TGTGCCAGCAGTTTATATAGCTCCTACAATGAGCAGTTCTTC.

The CDR3 DNA reads as TGTGCCTGGAAAGCGGGGGTCGCCGGGGAGCTGTTTTTT. Its translation: CAWKAGVAGELFF. V usage is TRBV30 and J usage is TRBJ2-2; 8 positions match TRBD2. The germline V gene has CDR1 GTSNPN and CDR2 SVGIG (reference sequence). V shed 4 bases, J shed 6 bases, and the junction held 4 bases outside the gene matches. The CDR3 covers 13 residues.

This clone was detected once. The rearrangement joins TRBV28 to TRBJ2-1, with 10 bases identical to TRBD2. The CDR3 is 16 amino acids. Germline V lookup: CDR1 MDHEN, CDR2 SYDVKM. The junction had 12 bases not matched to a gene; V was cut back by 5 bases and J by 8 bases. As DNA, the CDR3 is TGTGCCAGCAGTCTCGCAGCGGGAGGGCCTTTCCATGAGCAGTTCTTC. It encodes CASSLAAGGPFHEQFF. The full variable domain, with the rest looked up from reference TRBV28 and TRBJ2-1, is DVKVTQSSRYLVKRTGEKVFLECVQDMDHENMFWYRQDPGLGLRLIYFSYDVKMKEKGDIPEGYSVSREKKERFSLILESASTNQTSMYLCASSLAAGGPFHEQFFGPGTRLTVL.

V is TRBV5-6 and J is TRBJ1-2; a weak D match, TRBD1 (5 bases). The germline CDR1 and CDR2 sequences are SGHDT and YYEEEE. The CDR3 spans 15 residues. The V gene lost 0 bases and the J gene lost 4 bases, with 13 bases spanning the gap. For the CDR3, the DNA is TGTGCCAGCAGCTTGGGCAGGGAGCAAGTCTATGGCTACACCTTC. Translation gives CASSLGREQVYGYTF.

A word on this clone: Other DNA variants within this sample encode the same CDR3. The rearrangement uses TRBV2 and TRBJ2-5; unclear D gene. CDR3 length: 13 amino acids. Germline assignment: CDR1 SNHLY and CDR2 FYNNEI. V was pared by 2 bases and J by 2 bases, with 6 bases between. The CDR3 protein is CASSELPQETQYF. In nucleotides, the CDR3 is TGTGCCAGCAGTGAACTGCCGCAAGAGACCCAGTACTTC. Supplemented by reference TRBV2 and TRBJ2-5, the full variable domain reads EPEVTQTPSHQVTQMGQEVILRCVPISNHLYFYWYRQILGQKVEFLVSFYNNEISEKSEIFDDQFSVERPDGSNFTLKIRSTKLEDSAMYFCASSELPQETQYFGPGTRLLVL.

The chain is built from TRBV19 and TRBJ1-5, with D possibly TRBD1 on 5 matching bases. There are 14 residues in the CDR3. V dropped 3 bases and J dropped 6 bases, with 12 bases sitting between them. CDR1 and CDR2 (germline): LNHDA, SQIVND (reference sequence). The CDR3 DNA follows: TGTGCCAGTAGTATTTCAGAAGACAGTCAGCCCCAGCATTTT. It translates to CASSISEDSQPQHF.

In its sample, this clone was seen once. CDR3 coding DNA: TGTGCCAGCAGCCCTCGACCCATAACCGGGGAGCTGTTTTTT. This translates into CASSPRPITGELFF. The chain is built from TRBV5-6 and TRBJ2-2; D is undetermined. Looked up from germline, CDR1 is SGHDT and CDR2 is YYEEEE. V lost 4 bases and J lost 5, with 12 bases in between. The CDR3 length is 14 residues. Supplemented by reference TRBV5-6 and TRBJ2-2, the full variable domain reads DAGVTQSPTHLIKTRGQQVTLRCSPKSGHDTVSWYQQALGQGPQFIFQYYEEEERQRGNFPDRFSGHQFPNYSSELNVNALLLGDSALYLCASSPRPITGELFFGEGSRLTVL.

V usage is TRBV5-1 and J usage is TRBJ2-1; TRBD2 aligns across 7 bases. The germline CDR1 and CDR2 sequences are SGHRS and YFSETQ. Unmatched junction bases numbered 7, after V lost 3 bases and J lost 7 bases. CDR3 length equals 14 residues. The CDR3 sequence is CASSSGTKRNEQFF. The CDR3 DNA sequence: TGCGCCAGCAGCTCGGGGACTAAAAGGAATGAGCAGTTCTTC.

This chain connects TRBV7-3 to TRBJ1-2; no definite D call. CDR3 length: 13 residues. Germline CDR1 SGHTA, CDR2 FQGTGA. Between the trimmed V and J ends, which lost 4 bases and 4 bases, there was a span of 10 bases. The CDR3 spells CASSSGGIYGYTF. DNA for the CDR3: TGTGCCAGCAGCTCTGGCGGAATCTATGGCTACACCTTC.

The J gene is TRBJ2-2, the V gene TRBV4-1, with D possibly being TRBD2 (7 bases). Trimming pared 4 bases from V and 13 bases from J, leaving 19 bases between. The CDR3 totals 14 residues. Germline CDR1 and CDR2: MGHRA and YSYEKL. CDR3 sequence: CASSPLRGGAGLFF. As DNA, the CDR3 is TGCGCCAGCAGCCCCCTAAGGGGGGGCGCGGGGCTGTTTTTT.

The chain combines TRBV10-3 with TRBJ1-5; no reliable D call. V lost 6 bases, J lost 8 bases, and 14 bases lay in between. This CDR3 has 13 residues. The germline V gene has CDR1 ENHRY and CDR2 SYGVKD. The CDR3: CAISLRPDEPQHF. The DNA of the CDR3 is TGTGCCATCAGCCTACGACCCGACGAGCCCCAGCATTTT.